This entry lists 6 T cell receptor beta chains sequenced from one sample in a study of blood T cell repertoires in COVID-19. TCRdb's copy holds only in-frame clones and misses some; the assay was immunoSEQ multiplex PCR. The table shows tens of thousands of clones, with roughly 90% occurring only once. Specimen: peripheral blood. Receptors originate from a woman aged 55-69 years with acute or convalescent COVID-19.

V usage is TRBV7-8 and J usage is TRBJ1-3; D is possibly TRBD1 (6 bases). Deletions cut 6 bases from V and 2 bases from J, with 11 bases between. Germline V gene sequence: CDR1 SGHVS, CDR2 FQNEAQ. There are 14 residues in the CDR3. CDR3 DNA: TGTGCCAGCAGTTTCGCAGGGGCTGGAAACACCATATATTTT. Encoded protein: CASSFAGAGNTIYF. Supplemented by reference TRBV7-8 and TRBJ1-3, the full variable domain reads GAGVSQSPRYKVAKRGQDVALRCDPISGHVSLFWYQQALGQGPEFLTYFQNEAQLDKSGLPSDRFFAERPEGSVSTLKIQRTQQEDSAVYLCASSFAGAGNTIYFGEGSWLTVV.

This rearrangement joins TRBV7-8 to TRBJ2-5; maybe TRBD2 (5 bases). Germline V CDR1 and CDR2: SGHVS, FQNEAQ. This CDR3 region has 17 residues. V was cut by 4 bases and J by 5 bases, with 23 bases left in between. This chain's CDR3 is CASSYLGFSSPGETQYF. CDR3 nucleotide sequence: TGTGCCAGCAGCTACCTCGGGTTTTCTTCTCCGGGGGAGACCCAGTACTTC.

V usage is TRBV3-1 (or the pseudogene TRBV3-2) and J usage is TRBJ1-5; 8 bases match TRBD1. CDR1 LGHDT and CDR2 YNNKEL come from the germline V gene (reference sequence). V trimming: 4 bases; J trimming: 4 bases; junction bases outside the gene matches: 6. This CDR3 has 15 amino acids. CDR3 region: CASSLAGGSNQPQHF. Here the CDR3 DNA reads TGTGCCAGCAGCCTCGCAGGGGGCTCAAATCAGCCCCAGCATTTT.

The V gene is TRBV9, the J gene TRBJ1-4; D is unclear. Germline V lookup: CDR1 SGDLS, CDR2 YYNGEE. Trimming pared 2 bases from V and 8 bases from J, leaving 19 bases between. This CDR3 has 16 amino acids. Here the CDR3 reads CASSVRSGSLAEKLFF. Here the CDR3 DNA reads TGTGCCAGCAGCGTTCGATCCGGGAGCCTCGCGGAAAAACTGTTTTTT.

This rearrangement joins TRBV5-8 to TRBJ2-5, with 9 bases fitting TRBD1. CDR1 is SGHTS, CDR2 YDEGEE, per germline. With V trimmed by 5 bases and J by 1 base, 3 bases remained unmatched. This CDR3 spans 14 amino acids. CDR3 protein: CASRDRGFQETQYF. CDR3 coding DNA: TGTGCCAGCAGGGACAGGGGCTTCCAAGAGACCCAGTACTTC.

V and J are TRBV6-6 and TRBJ2-3; TRBD2 matches 7 bases. The V and J ends lost 7 bases and 7 bases, in that order; junction bases with no gene match: 8. Looked up from germline, CDR1 is MNHNY and CDR2 is SVGAGI (reference sequence). CDR3 size: 13 residues. The CDR3, as DNA: TGTGCCAGCACCCTATCCGGGGGGAATACGCAGTATTTT. It encodes CASTLSGGNTQYF.